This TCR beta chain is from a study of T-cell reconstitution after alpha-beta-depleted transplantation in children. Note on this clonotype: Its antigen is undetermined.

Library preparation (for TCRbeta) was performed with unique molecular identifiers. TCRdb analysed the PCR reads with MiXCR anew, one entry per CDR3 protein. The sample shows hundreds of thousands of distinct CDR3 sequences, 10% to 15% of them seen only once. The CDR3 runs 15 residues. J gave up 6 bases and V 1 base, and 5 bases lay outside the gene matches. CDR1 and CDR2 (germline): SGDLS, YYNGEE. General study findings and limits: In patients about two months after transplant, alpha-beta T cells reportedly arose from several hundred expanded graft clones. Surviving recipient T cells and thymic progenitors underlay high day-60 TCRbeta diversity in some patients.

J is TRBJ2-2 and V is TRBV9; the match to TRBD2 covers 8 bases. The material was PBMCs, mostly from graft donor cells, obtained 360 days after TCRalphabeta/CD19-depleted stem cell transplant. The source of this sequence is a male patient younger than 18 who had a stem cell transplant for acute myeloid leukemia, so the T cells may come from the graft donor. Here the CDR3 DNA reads TGTGCCAGCAGCGTAACGGGAGGGCCTCCCGGGGAGCTGTTTTTT. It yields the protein CASSVTGGPPGELFF. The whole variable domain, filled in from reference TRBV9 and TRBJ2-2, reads DSGVTQTPKHLITATGQRVTLRCSPRSGDLSVYWYQQSLDQGLQFLIQYYNGEERAKGNILERFSAQQFPDLHSELNLSSLELGDSALYFCASSVTGGPPGELFFGEGSRLTVL.